The rows below give T cell receptor beta chains drawn from one sample of a study of CD8 T cells in Susac syndrome. Using its own MiXCR run on the immunoSEQ multiplex PCR reads, TCRdb lists one record per CDR3 protein. The profile shows about 140,000 distinct CDR3 sequences, just under 95% of them singletons. Sequenced: CD4+ T cells from PBMCs. These receptors all come from a human donor with Susac syndrome. Each CDR3 is given with its conserved first and last residue. The D gene is left open where the match is weak. Clone size appears in some rows only: once, few, many, or a class for an expanded clone.

clone_size	v_call	d_call	j_call	cdr3_length	cdr3_aa	cdr3_nt
NA	TRBV30	NA	TRBJ1-2	12	CAWTAQGDGYTF	TGTGCCTGGACGGCCCAGGGCGATGGCTACACCTTC
few	TRBV30	NA	TRBJ2-1	12	CAWDRRGNEQFF	TGTGCCTGGGACAGGAGGGGCAATGAGCAGTTCTTC
NA	TRBV20-1	TRBD2	TRBJ2-1	11	CSARTSPEQFF	TGCAGTGCTCGGACTAGCCCTGAGCAGTTCTTC
NA	TRBV4-1	TRBD1	TRBJ1-1	15	CASSQIGTGNTEAFF	TGCGCCAGCAGCCAAATAGGGACAGGGAACACTGAAGCTTTCTTT
NA	TRBV20-1	TRBD2	TRBJ2-1	13	CSATLSGGRGQFF	TGCAGTGCTACCCTCAGCGGGGGGCGGGGGCAGTTCTTC
once	TRBV2	NA	TRBJ2-2	14	CASSDPGHTGELFF	TGTGCCAGCAGTGATCCGGGTCACACCGGGGAGCTGTTTTTT
NA	TRBV5-1	TRBD1	TRBJ2-1	15	CASSTRTGGHVEQFF	TGCGCCAGCAGCACCCGGACAGGGGGGCACGTTGAGCAGTTCTTC
once	TRBV11-2	NA	TRBJ2-3	15	CASSPGARGGNTQYF	TGTGCCAGCAGCCCCGGGGCCAGAGGTGGGAATACGCAGTATTTT
NA	TRBV29-1	TRBD2	TRBJ2-5	14	CSDTTSGIGETQYF	TGCAGCGATACGACTAGCGGGATCGGGGAGACCCAGTACTTC
once	TRBV3-1	NA	TRBJ1-1	13	CASSQASGGGAFF	TGTGCCAGCAGCCAAGCCTCCGGAGGGGGAGCTTTCTTT
NA	TRBV5-6	NA	TRBJ2-1	13	CASSLSPADEQFF	TGTGCCAGCAGCTTGTCCCCTGCTGATGAGCAGTTCTTC
NA	TRBV20-1	TRBD2	TRBJ2-7	14	CSARDIAGIHEQYF	TGCAGTGCTAGAGACATAGCGGGAATCCACGAGCAGTACTTC
NA	TRBV10-3	NA	TRBJ1-1	12	CAISEQRAEAFF	TGTGCCATCAGTGAGCAGAGGGCTGAAGCTTTCTTT
NA	TRBV5-6	NA	TRBJ1-6	14	CASSGWQGWTPLHF	TGTGCCAGCAGTGGGTGGCAGGGGTGGACACCCCTCCACTTT
NA	TRBV20-1	NA	TRBJ1-1	12	CSARQVNTEAFF	TGCAGTGCTAGACAGGTTAACACTGAAGCTTTCTTT
NA	TRBV24-1	TRBD2	TRBJ2-1	14	CATSDVASGNEQFF	TGTGCCACCAGTGATGTGGCTAGCGGGAATGAGCAGTTCTTC
NA	TRBV29-1	NA	TRBJ1-1	12	CSVTGGGTEAFF	TGCAGCGTGACCGGTGGGGGCACTGAAGCTTTCTTT
NA	TRBV20-1	NA	TRBJ2-1	13	CSARGDNGNEQFF	TGCAGTGCTAGAGGGGACAACGGCAATGAGCAGTTCTTC
once	TRBV11-1	NA	TRBJ2-7	16	CASSPLAGGIAYEQYF	TGTGCCAGCAGCCCCCTCGCAGGGGGGATAGCCTACGAGCAGTACTTC
NA	TRBV7-5	NA	TRBJ1-2	12	CIHIWQGDGYTF	TGTATCCACATATGGCAGGGCGATGGCTACACCTTC
once	TRBV30	NA	TRBJ2-2	13	CAWKVWGTGELFF	TGTGCCTGGAAGGTTTGGGGAACCGGGGAGCTGTTTTTT
NA	TRBV7-9	NA	TRBJ1-2	13	CASSLKGSYGYTF	TGTGCCAGCAGCTTAAAGGGTAGCTATGGCTACACCTTC
once	TRBV30	NA	TRBJ1-2	14	CAWRGGGRRYGYTF	TGTGCCTGGAGAGGTGGGGGGCGCCGATACGGCTACACCTTC
NA	TRBV29-1	NA	TRBJ1-1	11	CSVAVTAEAFF	TGCAGCGTTGCGGTTACAGCAGAAGCTTTCTTT
NA	TRBV7-9	NA	TRBJ1-1	13	CASSENGGAKAFF	TGTGCCAGCAGCGAAAATGGAGGAGCAAAAGCTTTCTTT
NA	TRBV20-1	TRBD2	TRBJ2-1	16	CSASSPGLAGYSGQFF	TGCAGTGCTAGCAGTCCGGGACTAGCGGGATATAGTGGGCAGTTCTTC
NA	TRBV20-1	NA	TRBJ2-3	10	CSMHTDTQYF	TGCAGTATGCACACAGATACGCAGTATTTT
NA	TRBV29-1	NA	TRBJ2-6	15	CSVEDGGSGANVLTF	TGCAGCGTTGAAGATGGGGGCTCTGGGGCCAACGTCCTGACTTTC
NA	TRBV5-1	NA	TRBJ2-3	15	CATNSGAGLADTQYF	TGCGCCACCAACTCGGGGGCAGGGCTCGCAGATACGCAGTATTTT
NA	TRBV5-1	TRBD1	TRBJ1-5	15	CASSPGTGVDQPQHF	TGCGCCAGCAGTCCCGGGACAGGGGTCGATCAGCCCCAGCATTTT
NA	TRBV29-1	NA	TRBJ1-2	15	CSVVGGMGSAYGYTF	TGCAGCGTTGTTGGGGGCATGGGTTCCGCCTATGGCTACACCTTC
NA	TRBV5-1	TRBD2	TRBJ2-3	16	CASSLTPSGLPDTQYF	TGCGCCAGCAGCTTGACGCCTAGCGGACTCCCAGATACGCAGTATTTT
NA	TRBV3-1	NA	TRBJ1-1	12	CASSLRTTEAFF	TGTGCCAGCAGCCTAAGAACAACTGAAGCTTTCTTT
NA	TRBV2	TRBD2	TRBJ2-7	15	CASGLTSGSIYEQYF	TGTGCCAGCGGCCTAACTAGCGGGAGTATCTACGAGCAGTACTTC
NA	TRBV19	NA	TRBJ1-5	16	CASSIAGGVGNQPQHF	TGTGCCAGTAGTATAGCCGGGGGGGTCGGCAATCAGCCCCAGCATTTT
NA	TRBV5-1	NA	TRBJ2-5	14	CASSPDSLQETQYF	TGCGCCAGCAGCCCGGACAGCCTCCAAGAGACCCAGTACTTC
NA	TRBV28	TRBD2	TRBJ2-7	14	CASRGGGPTYEQYF	TGTGCCAGCAGGGGCGGGGGGCCGACCTACGAGCAGTACTTC
NA	TRBV2	TRBD1	TRBJ1-1	15	CASSALEGAWPEAFF	TGTGCCAGCAGTGCCCTGGAGGGGGCATGGCCTGAAGCTTTCTTT
NA	TRBV4-2	NA	TRBJ1-4	15	CASSQDVATNEKLFF	TGTGCCAGCAGCCAAGACGTTGCAACTAATGAAAAACTGTTTTTT
NA	TRBV3-1	NA	TRBJ1-6	14	CASSLGRGNSPLHF	TGTGCCAGCAGCCTCGGCAGGGGAAATTCACCCCTCCACTTT
NA	TRBV9	NA	TRBJ1-1	13	CASSVIAAPEAFF	TGTGCCAGCAGCGTAATAGCGGCGCCGGAAGCTTTCTTT
NA	TRBV7-2	NA	TRBJ2-4	14	CASSLAGSRNIQYF	TGTGCCAGCAGCTTGGCAGGGAGCAGGAACATTCAGTACTTC
NA	TRBV7-9	NA	TRBJ2-7	14	CASSLIIPPYEQYF	TGTGCCAGCAGCCTCATAATCCCCCCCTACGAGCAGTACTTC
NA	TRBV29-1	TRBD2	TRBJ2-3	16	CSVEGLAGLPTDTQYF	TGCAGCGTTGAGGGACTAGCGGGACTACCCACAGATACGCAGTATTTT
NA	TRBV5-1	TRBD1	TRBJ1-1	16	CASRPISHRGRTEAFF	TGCGCCAGCAGGCCTATAAGCCACAGGGGGAGGACTGAAGCTTTCTTT
NA	TRBV5-1	TRBD2	TRBJ2-1	16	CASSPPTSGGINEQFF	TGCGCCAGCAGCCCCCCCACTAGCGGGGGGATTAATGAGCAGTTCTTC
NA	TRBV18	NA	TRBJ1-1	13	CASARILNTEAFF	TGTGCCAGCGCAAGAATATTGAACACTGAAGCTTTCTTT
NA	TRBV2	NA	TRBJ1-5	15	CASSEEGGVGQPQHF	TGTGCCAGCAGTGAGGAGGGGGGGGTCGGTCAGCCCCAGCATTTT
NA	TRBV14	NA	TRBJ2-2	13	CASSQQASGELFF	TGTGCCAGCAGCCAACAGGCTTCAGGGGAGCTGTTTTTT
NA	TRBV7-9	NA	TRBJ2-7	12	CASSLIAYEQYF	TGTGCCAGCAGCTTAATCGCCTACGAGCAGTACTTC
NA	TRBV5-1	NA	TRBJ2-7	13	CASSLDGAYEQYF	TGCGCCAGCAGCTTGGATGGGGCCTACGAGCAGTACTTC
NA	TRBV20-1	NA	TRBJ2-5	14	CSARDNNRVETQYF	TGCAGTGCTAGAGATAATAACAGGGTGGAGACCCAGTACTTC
NA	TRBV30	NA	TRBJ2-3	14	CAWKRLVPTDTQYF	TGTGCCTGGAAACGACTAGTACCCACAGATACGCAGTATTTT
NA	TRBV25-1	NA	TRBJ1-2	12	CASSEPGHGYTF	TGTGCCAGCAGTGAACCCGGGCACGGCTACACCTTC